This TCR beta chain derives from a study of T-cell memory formation after mild COVID-19. Study-wide background: TCR clusters largely stayed donor specific.

TCRdb recomputed calls from the 5' RACE reads with MiXCR, one row per CDR3 protein. Among 40,000 to 55,000 distinct CDR3 sequences listed, around 12% were seen once. In germline, CDR1 is SGDLS, CDR2 YYNGEE. The CDR3 totals 13 residues. After removal of 3 bases from V and 9 bases from J, the junction contained 4 bases not matched to a gene. V is TRBV9 and J is TRBJ2-1, with 9 bases fitting TRBD1. The sequenced sample consisted of PBMCs or a T cell subset sorted from them (not recorded which). The TCR sequence derives from a young man who had mild COVID-19 (a few samples of this study predate the infection). Cell type and time point are not known. DNA for the CDR3: TGTGCCAGCAGCGCCGGACAGGGGAGTGAGCAGTTCTTC. Translation: CASSAGQGSEQFF.